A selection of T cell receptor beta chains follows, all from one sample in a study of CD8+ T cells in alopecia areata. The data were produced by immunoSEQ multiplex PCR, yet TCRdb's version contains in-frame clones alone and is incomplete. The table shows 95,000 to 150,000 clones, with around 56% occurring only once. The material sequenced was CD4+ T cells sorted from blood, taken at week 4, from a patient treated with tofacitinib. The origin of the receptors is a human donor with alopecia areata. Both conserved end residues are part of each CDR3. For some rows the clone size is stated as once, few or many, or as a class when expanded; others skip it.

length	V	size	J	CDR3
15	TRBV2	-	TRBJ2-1	CASRLVPGGGGEQFF
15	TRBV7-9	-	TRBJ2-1	CASRDTGGRRNEQFF
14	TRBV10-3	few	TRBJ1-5	CAPPAQGNNQPQHF
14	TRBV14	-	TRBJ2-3	CASSRDGAEDTQYF
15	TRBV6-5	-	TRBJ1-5	CASSYSFGGTQPQHF
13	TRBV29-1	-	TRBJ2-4	CSVVGLAKNIQYF
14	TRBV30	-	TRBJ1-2	CAWSLDRFLRGYTF
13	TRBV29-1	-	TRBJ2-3	CSVRGQSTDTQYF
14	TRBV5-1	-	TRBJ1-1	CASSFSGSRTEAFF
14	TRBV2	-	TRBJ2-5	CASGGPGGAETQYF
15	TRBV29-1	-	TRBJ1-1	CSVVPASRGNTEAFF
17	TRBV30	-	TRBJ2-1	CAWSVPRLAGGVGEQFF
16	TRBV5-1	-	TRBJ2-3	CASSLVRGTGPDTQYF
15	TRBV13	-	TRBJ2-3	CASSRQTGSTDTQYF
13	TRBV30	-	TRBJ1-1	CAWTRLGGPEAFF
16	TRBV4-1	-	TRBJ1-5	CASSQDAQRGNQPQHF
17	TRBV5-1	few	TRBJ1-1	CASSLLVGSNMNTEAFF
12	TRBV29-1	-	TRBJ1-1	CSVEGYADKAFF
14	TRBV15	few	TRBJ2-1	CATSRPTSYNEQFF
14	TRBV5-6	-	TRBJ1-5	CASSQGLPGQPQHF
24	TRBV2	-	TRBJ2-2	CASSEGYSSRFRTGGSENTGELFF
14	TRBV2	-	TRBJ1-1	CASRGDGRNTEAFF
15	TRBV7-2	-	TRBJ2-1	CASSLAAGSYNEQFF
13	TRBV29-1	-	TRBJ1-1	CSVEVGMNTEAFF
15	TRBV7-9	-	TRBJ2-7	CASSLKQRLSYEQYF
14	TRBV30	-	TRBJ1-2	CAWSMALSLYGYTF
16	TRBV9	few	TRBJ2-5	CASSGTLAGVRETQYF
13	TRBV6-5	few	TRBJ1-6	CASTRDSNSPLHF
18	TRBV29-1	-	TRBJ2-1	CSVRLAPARTSSYNEQFF
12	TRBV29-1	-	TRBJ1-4	CSVEDHNEKLFF
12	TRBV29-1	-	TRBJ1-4	CSVRQGNEKLFF
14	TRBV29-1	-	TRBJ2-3	CSVSTISGTDTQYF
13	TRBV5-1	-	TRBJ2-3	CASSLGQADTQYF
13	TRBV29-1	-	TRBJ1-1	CSVGQGANTEAFF
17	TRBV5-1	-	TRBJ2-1	CASSSTGTSKSYNEQFF
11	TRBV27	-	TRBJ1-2	CASGLDYGYTF
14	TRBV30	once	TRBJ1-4	CAWSESWANEKLFF
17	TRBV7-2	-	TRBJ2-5	CASSTGTSGGGGETQYF
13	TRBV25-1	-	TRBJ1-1	CATSRGVNTEAFF
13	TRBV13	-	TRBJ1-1	CASSLSAVPEAFF